The T cell receptor beta chain under discussion was sequenced for a study of patients and donors after allogeneic stem cell transplantation. Germline loops: CDR1 SGHTA, CDR2 FQGNSA. This CDR3 is 13 amino acids long. Trimming removed 1 base from V and 10 bases from J, with 11 bases in between. TCRdb re-called the RT-PCR reads through MiXCR, storing one row per CDR3 protein. This table holds over 400,000 distinct CDR3 sequences, under 20% found once. The chain employs TRBV7-2 and TRBJ1-5, with D uncertain. The sequence was collected from a human donor who was either an allogeneic HSCT recipient or a stem cell or donor lymphocyte infusion donor (not recorded which). It is not recorded whose cells these are; they may come from a transplant donor. The sample comprised blood, either unsorted or a sorted T cell fraction (not recorded which). CDR3 sequence reads: CASSLEPRFPQHF. CDR3 sequence (DNA): TGTGCCAGCAGCTTAGAACCCCGTTTCCCCCAGCATTTT.